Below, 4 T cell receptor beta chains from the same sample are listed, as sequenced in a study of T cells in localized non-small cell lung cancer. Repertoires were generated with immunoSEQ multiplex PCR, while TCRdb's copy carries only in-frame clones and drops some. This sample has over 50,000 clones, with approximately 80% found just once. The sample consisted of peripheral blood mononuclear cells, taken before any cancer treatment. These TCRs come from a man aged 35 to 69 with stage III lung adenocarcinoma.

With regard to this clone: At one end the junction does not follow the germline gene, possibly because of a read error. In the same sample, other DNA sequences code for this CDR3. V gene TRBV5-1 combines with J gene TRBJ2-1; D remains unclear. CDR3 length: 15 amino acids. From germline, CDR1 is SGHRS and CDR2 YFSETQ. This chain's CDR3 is CASSLGQLSYNEQFF. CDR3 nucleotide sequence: TGCGCCAGCAGCTTGGGACAACTCTCTTACAATGAACAGTTCTTC.

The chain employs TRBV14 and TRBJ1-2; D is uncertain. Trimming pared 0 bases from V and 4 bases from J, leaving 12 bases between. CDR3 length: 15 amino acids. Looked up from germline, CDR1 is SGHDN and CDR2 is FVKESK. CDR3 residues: CASSQDPIGFYGYTF. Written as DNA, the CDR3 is TGTGCCAGCAGCCAAGATCCGATAGGTTTCTATGGCTACACCTTC.

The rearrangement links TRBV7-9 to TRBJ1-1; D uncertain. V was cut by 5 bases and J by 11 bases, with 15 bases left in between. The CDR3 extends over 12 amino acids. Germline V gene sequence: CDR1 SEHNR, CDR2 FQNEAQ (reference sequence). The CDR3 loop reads CASSAREYGAFF. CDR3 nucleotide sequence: TGTGCCAGCAGCGCGAGGGAGTACGGGGCTTTCTTT.

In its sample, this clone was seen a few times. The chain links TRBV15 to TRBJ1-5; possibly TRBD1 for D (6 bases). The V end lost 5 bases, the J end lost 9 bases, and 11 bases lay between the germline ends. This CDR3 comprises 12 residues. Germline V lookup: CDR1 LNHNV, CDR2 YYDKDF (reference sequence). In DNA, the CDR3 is TGTGCCACCAGCTATAAACAGGGGCCCCAGCATTTT. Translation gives CATSYKQGPQHF. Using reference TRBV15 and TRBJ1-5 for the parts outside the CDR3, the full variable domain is DAMVIQNPRYQVTQFGKPVTLSCSQTLNHNVMYWYQQKSSQAPKLLFHYYDKDFNNEADTPDNFQSRRPNTSFCFLDIRSPGLGDTAMYLCATSYKQGPQHFGDGTRLSIL.